This TCR beta chain is drawn from a study of blood T cells in healthy people across ages (dated by TCRdb to about 2015). Background for the entire study: In model experiments, roughly one uniquely barcoded TCR beta cDNA molecule per two T cells was captured by template switching. The study measured age-related changes in TCR beta repertoire diversity using deep sequencing normalized with unique cDNA molecular identifiers. Donors were grouped into four age groups: young (average roughly 15 years), middle-aged (roughly 37), aged (around 66) and long-lived (around 80). The study analyzed two additional independent replicas of 1 million unique cDNA reads from the same blood draw for two donors, one aged 18 to 29 and one aged 80 or older.

Libraries were built with 5' RACE. For sequencing, an Illumina HiSeq 2500 was employed. The second PCR ran for roughly 7 to 12 cycles and used a J-beta primer mix along with a sample-barcoded 5' primer. A unique molecular identifier was introduced onto each TCR beta cDNA molecule by a template-switch 5' adaptor carrying 12 random nucleotides. At least 2.5 million CDR3-containing paired-end reads were obtained from each sample. All of the RNA was converted into first-strand cDNA using the Mint cDNA synthesis kit, with a TRBC-specific oligonucleotide serving as the primer. All cDNA was treated with uracil-DNA glycosylase and then went through a first 18-cycle PCR with the universal primers M1SS and BC2_uni_R. As for the original processing: For normalization, 1 million high-quality reads were randomly selected from each sample, with every read carrying a distinct molecular identifier. Reads sharing molecular identifiers were discarded rather than binned into consensus sequences. MiTCR, set to a Q25 quality threshold and the strictest error-elimination algorithm, was used for CDR3 identification, clonotype clustering and error correction. A nonparametric unseen species model with Euler transformation was used to estimate a lower bound on total TCR beta diversity. Through fastp at Q25 and MiXCR, TCRdb rebuilt clones from the public reads, retaining in-frame beta chains. A single entry per CDR3 protein holds the most common genes and DNA from its merged rows. The V and J calls follow TCRdb's processing rather than the paper's. The sample table records about 930,000 distinct CDR3 sequences; about 28% of these occur just once. The ten largest account for 10% of the sample.

This clonotype occurred a few times. The antigen it binds to is not known. The input lacks base qualities; no much larger clone sits a single base away. What the work shows at the level of the full study, not this receptor alone: Donor CMV infection status was unknown, potentially confounding age-related changes in expanded clonotypes. Conclusive comparison of naive and antigen-experienced compartments was prevented by the profiling of bulk unsorted PBMCs. Observed TCR beta diversity correlated strongly with the percentage of naive T cells measured by flow cytometry. Estimates of total diversity based on one million sequenced T cells were considered lower bounds and underestimates. Observed TCR beta diversity per million T cells fell roughly linearly with age, and a significant reduction was already apparent by age around 40. Compared with the aged group, the long-lived group had more naive CD4+ T cells, fewer expanded clones and increased TCR diversity, suggesting age selection.

Systemically healthy Caucasian individuals from Russia, about 38 in total and aged roughly 6 to 90 years, were included as donors. Around 9.9 milliliters of peripheral blood were collected from each donor into EDTA-treated Vacutainer tubes. Ficoll-Paque density-gradient centrifugation was used to isolate PBMCs, with at least 7 million per sample. Trizol reagent was used to extract total RNA from the PBMCs, yielding at least 5 micrograms per sample. For every donor, an aliquot of PBMCs went through flow cytometry to measure the percentages of naive CD45RAhigh/CD27high T cells. According to the germline V gene (reference sequence), CDR1 reads SEHNR and CDR2 reads FQNEAQ. The CDR3 contains 15 residues, cysteine and phenylalanine counted. Only the CDR3 portion is preserved as DNA: 45 bases, with reading frame beginning at the first base. Trimming takes 6 bases off V and 2 bases off J; junction bases not matched to a gene: 3.

These records were also assigned to another study, of T cells of mothers and their children. That second publication adds: Donors were nine systemically healthy Caucasian individuals: three mothers and their six children. cDNA synthesis consumed the entire amount of extracted RNA, loaded at about 1.5 ug RNA in each 15 ul reaction. In the second PCR, the M1S primer added sample barcodes and 2-4 random nucleotides. More than 9 million TCR beta CDR3 reads were obtained from each mother, and about 3 million reads were obtained from each child. Thymic selection similarly shapes TCR recombination output in related and unrelated pairs, with minor effect from inherited differences. Normalized repertoire overlap was always found to be slightly, but never significantly, higher in related mother-child pairs than in unrelated mother-child pairs. With a sensitivity of 90 to 100 clones per million clonotypes, no persistent microchimeric T cell clones were detected. In the study, deep NGS was used to compare the TCR beta repertoires of mothers and children, and features distinguishing related mother-child pairs from unrelated individuals were sought. The mean age was about 37 +/- 4 years for the mothers and approximately 11 +/- 4 years for the children. After adapters were ligated using NEBNext reagents, the libraries underwent 100+100 nt paired-end sequencing on an Illumina HiSeq 2000. To prevent cross-contamination, the mother and child libraries were prepared one month apart and sequenced in separate runs. For each donor, between about 500,000 and 2,000,000 distinct TCR beta clonotypes were identified. Naive TCR beta clonotypes were estimated from low-frequency clonotypes matched to each donor's FACS-determined naive share, without sorting.

This chain is built from TRBV7-9 and TRBJ2-5, and 13 junction bases match TRBD2. The source of this sequence is a woman aged 40 to 50 in good health. The specimen was blood. The sequence in DNA is TGTGCCAGCAGGACTAGCGGGGGGAATCAAGAGACCCAGTACTTC. This gives the protein CASRTSGGNQETQYF.